This T cell receptor beta chain was documented in a study of T cells in Graves' hyperthyroidism and ophthalmopathy. The wider study: It was at initial diagnosis, before any treatment, that peripheral blood was collected.

Researchers took RNA transcripts and amplified the TCR beta CDR3 regions from them. First-round RT-PCR with HTBI primers amplified the TCR CDR3 region. TCRdb processed the multiplex PCR reads anew with MiXCR; each CDR3 protein has one entry. The table has about 250,000 distinct CDR3 sequences, approximately 23% seen once; the top ten hold roughly 35%. This clonotype was detected ten times or more. Its antigen is unidentified. Trimming stripped 1 base from V and 5 bases from J, with 15 bases between. Germline V gene lookup returns CDR1 SGHVS and CDR2 FNYEAQ. This CDR3 region has 15 residues. In the ophthalmopathy cohort, Clinical Activity Score was at least 3, NOSPECS grade at least 4, and duration under 3 months. Fresh peripheral blood, 7.5 to 10 ml of it, supplied the PBMCs. The study's findings and limits: Peripheral blood also featured most of the thyroid clonotypes expanded above 0.001.

The sequence was obtained from a woman aged 40 to 49 with Graves' ophthalmopathy. Sequences were obtained from blood. This chain joins TRBV7-6 and TRBJ2-7, with D unclear. The DNA for the CDR3 is TGTGCCAGCAGCTTAGTGGCCAATAGCTTAGACGAGCAGTACTTC. Encoded protein: CASSLVANSLDEQYF.